Listed below are T cell receptor beta chains from one sample, sequenced in a study of cytomegalovirus exposure and HLA in healthy donors. This table comes from immunoSEQ multiplex PCR, and its TCRdb copy is limited to in-frame clones, with some not included. The sample shows 200,000 to 250,000 clones, 70% to 85% of them seen only once. The specimen was PBMCs. The receptors originated from a woman in her thirties or forties in good health and CMV-seronegative. The CDR3 runs from the conserved cysteine through the conserved F or W. The D gene is left open where the match is weak. A row's size may be missing; if present it is once, few, many or a size class.

D gene,clone size,J gene,V gene,CDR3 protein,CDR3 DNA
-,few,TRBJ2-6,TRBV6-1,CASSEFGTSTSGANVLTF,TGTGCCAGCAGTGAGTTTGGGACAAGTACCTCTGGGGCCAACGTCCTGACTTTC
-,-,TRBJ2-2,TRBV19,CASSIGTGTSGELFF,TGTGCCAGTAGTATAGGAACAGGAACGAGCGGGGAGCTGTTTTTT
TRBD1,-,TRBJ2-5,TRBV27,CASRRVTGGQETQYF,TGTGCCAGCAGACGCGTGACAGGGGGACAAGAGACCCAGTACTTC
TRBD1,-,TRBJ1-2,TRBV2,CASSSDRAGYTF,TGTGCCAGCAGTTCCGACAGGGCTGGCTACACCTTC
-,-,TRBJ1-6,TRBV6-1,CASSPAPYNSPLHF,TGTGCCAGCAGCCCCGCGCCCTATAATTCACCCCTCCACTTT
-,-,TRBJ2-3,TRBV6-5,CASSYDTVSDTQYF,TGTGCCAGCAGTTACGATACAGTTAGTGATACGCAGTATTTT
-,few,TRBJ1-5,TRBV5-1,CASSLAAGAKPQHF,TGCGCCAGCAGCTTGGCGGCAGGGGCTAAGCCCCAGCATTTT
-,-,TRBJ2-2,TRBV27,CASSLLGTSPGELFF,TGTGCCAGCAGTTTATTGGGGACATCACCCGGGGAGCTGTTTTTT
TRBD1,once,TRBJ1-6,TRBV30,CAWNRDIAGQGENSPLHF,TGTGCCTGGAATAGGGACATTGCGGGACAGGGGGAAAATTCACCCCTCCACTTT
-,-,TRBJ1-6,TRBV23-1,CASSQSKQQALHF,TGCGCCAGCAGTCAATCGAAACAGCAAGCCCTCCACTTT
-,-,TRBJ1-1,TRBV18,CASSPPVRTAHTEAFF,TGTGCCAGCTCACCACCTGTCCGGACAGCTCACACTGAAGCTTTCTTT
-,-,TRBJ1-5,TRBV18,CASSPLRLNQPQHF,TGTGCCAGCTCACCACTTCGACTCAACCAGCCCCAGCATTTT
TRBD2,-,TRBJ2-5,TRBV29-1,CSVLAGETQYF,TGCAGCGTACTAGCGGGTGAGACCCAGTACTTC
TRBD1,-,TRBJ2-7,TRBV6-1,CASSAPGAGGLYEQYF,TGTGCCAGCAGTGCCCCCGGGGCAGGGGGCCTATACGAGCAGTACTTC
TRBD2,-,TRBJ2-6,TRBV19,CASSLASGVIITSGANVLTF,TGTGCCAGTAGCCTGGCTAGCGGGGTGATAATCACCTCTGGGGCCAACGTCCTGACTTTC
-,-,TRBJ1-6,TRBV25-1,CASTASSYNSPLHF,TGTGCCAGTACTGCGAGCTCCTATAATTCACCCCTCCACTTT
-,-,TRBJ2-1,TRBV5-6,CASRGGNEQFF,TGTGCCAGCAGGGGAGGCAATGAGCAGTTCTTC
TRBD1,-,TRBJ1-2,TRBV18,CASSPGTGNDGYTF,TGTGCCAGCTCACCAGGGACAGGGAATGATGGCTACACCTTC
-,-,TRBJ2-2,TRBV6-6,CASSYAGQDTGELFF,TGTGCCAGCAGTTACGCAGGGCAGGACACCGGGGAGCTGTTTTTT
-,-,TRBJ2-7,TRBV5-4,CASSLAGAEQYF,TGTGCCAGCAGCTTGGCAGGGGCCGAGCAGTACTTC
-,few,TRBJ2-6,TRBV19,CASSIISGANVLTF,TGTGCCAGTAGTATCATCTCTGGGGCCAACGTCCTGACTTTC
-,-,TRBJ1-3,TRBV6-5,CASRSGAGNTIYF,TGTGCCAGCAGGTCAGGGGCAGGAAACACCATATATTTT
TRBD1,-,TRBJ2-7,TRBV28,CASSPTPGQPKQSSYEQYF,TGTGCCAGCAGTCCGACACCGGGACAGCCTAAGCAAAGCTCCTACGAGCAGTACTTC
-,-,TRBJ2-3,TRBV10-3,CAMGGSVPDTQYF,TGTGCCATGGGGGGATCGGTCCCAGATACGCAGTATTTT
TRBD1,-,TRBJ1-2,TRBV5-4,CASSGGQGVYYGYTF,TGTGCCAGCAGCGGGGGACAGGGGGTCTACTATGGCTACACCTTC
-,-,TRBJ2-3,TRBV15,CATSTGLLTDTQYF,TGTGCCACCAGCACGGGACTTCTCACAGATACGCAGTATTTT
-,-,TRBJ1-3,TRBV11-2,CASSYHLRSSGNTIYF,TGTGCCAGCAGCTACCATCTCCGGTCCTCTGGAAACACCATATATTTT
-,-,TRBJ1-2,TRBV5-6,CASSYGRGRYGYTF,TGTGCCAGCAGCTACGGTCGGGGAAGGTATGGCTACACCTTC
TRBD1,-,TRBJ1-2,TRBV5-1,CASSLGGMAQGYGYTF,TGCGCCAGCAGCTTGGGGGGTATGGCACAGGGGTATGGCTACACCTTC
TRBD1,-,TRBJ1-2,TRBV5-6,CASSLGAWDRGYGYTF,TGTGCCAGCAGCTTGGGGGCTTGGGACAGGGGCTATGGCTACACCTTC
-,-,TRBJ1-1,TRBV11-2,CASSLVQGLSFF,TGTGCCAGCAGCTTAGTACAGGGTTTGTCTTTCTTT
-,-,TRBJ2-7,TRBV5-1,CASSLGGGLTEQYF,TGCGCCAGCAGCTTGGGGGGGGGCTTAACCGAGCAGTACTTC
TRBD1,-,TRBJ2-1,TRBV6-6,CASSQGQPTNEQFF,TGTGCCAGCAGCCAGGGACAGCCTACCAATGAGCAGTTCTTC
-,-,TRBJ1-3,TRBV7-3,CASSLIAGARGTSGNTIYF,TGTGCCAGCAGCTTAATCGCAGGGGCGCGCGGGACTAGTGGAAACACCATATATTTT
-,-,TRBJ2-5,TRBV6-5,CASSRDRAGWETQYF,TGTGCCAGCAGCCGTGACAGGGCGGGGTGGGAGACCCAGTACTTC
TRBD1,-,TRBJ1-6,TRBV5-1,CASSFGQGDSPLHF,TGCGCCAGCAGCTTCGGACAGGGAGATTCACCCCTCCACTTT
TRBD1,-,TRBJ1-2,TRBV6-5,CASIPTGGVGYTF,TGTGCCAGCATACCGACAGGGGGCGTTGGCTACACCTTC
-,-,TRBJ1-5,TRBV25-1,CASSDNTNQPQHF,TGTGCCAGCAGTGACAACACCAATCAGCCCCAGCATTTT
TRBD2,-,TRBJ2-5,TRBV5-4,CASTGSGLAGGPGETQYF,TGTGCCAGCACGGGATCGGGACTAGCGGGGGGGCCCGGAGAGACCCAGTACTTC
TRBD2,-,TRBJ2-1,TRBV19,CASSVGTSGVSYNEQFF,TGTGCCAGTAGTGTGGGGACTAGCGGGGTTTCCTACAATGAGCAGTTCTTC
TRBD1,-,TRBJ1-4,TRBV6-5,CASRQGQGWEKLFF,TGTGCCAGCAGACAGGGACAGGGGTGGGAAAAACTGTTTTTT
-,few,TRBJ1-6,TRBV7-8,CASSLAQGLNSPLHF,TGTGCCAGCAGCTTAGCTCAGGGGCTTAATTCACCCCTCCACTTT
-,once,TRBJ1-2,TRBV5-4,CASSVPGQRNYGYTF,TGTGCCAGCAGTGTTCCGGGTCAGAGGAACTATGGCTACACCTTC